Here is one T cell receptor (beta chain) with its context. Its antigen remains unknown. The data belong to a study of CD8+CD57+ T cells in acquired aplastic anemia. Study results and limitations: The study identified about 30 CD8+ CDR3 sequences shared by patients and controls.

Before being chosen for sequencing, patients had shown CD8+CD57+ cell expansion by flow cytometry. Genomic DNA was employed as the template in profiling TCR beta VDJ and CDR3. TCRdb re-derived calls from the reads in MiXCR, one entry per CDR3 protein. The sample yields approximately 250,000 distinct CDR3 sequences, roughly 80% seen once. The sequence came from a human donor with aplastic anemia. Sequences were obtained from sorted CD4+, CD8+, or CD8+CD57+ T cells (not recorded which) from PBMCs.

CDR3 in DNA: TGTGCCAGCAGAACACGGACAGAGCCCTCTGGAAACACCATATATTTT. Protein product: CASRTRTEPSGNTIYF. The chain combines TRBV2 with TRBJ1-3, with D perhaps TRBD1 (6 bases). The ends were cut back, 6 bases at V and 0 bases at J, with 15 bases in the middle. Germline assignment: CDR1 SNHLY and CDR2 FYNNEI. The CDR3 consists of 16 residues. Supplemented by reference TRBV2 and TRBJ1-3, the full variable domain reads EPEVTQTPSHQVTQMGQEVILRCVPISNHLYFYWYRQILGQKVEFLVSFYNNEISEKSEIFDDQFSVERPDGSNFTLKIRSTKLEDSAMYFCASRTRTEPSGNTIYFGEGSWLTVV.